Listed below are T cell receptor beta chains from one sample, sequenced in a study of response to subunit inactivated influenza vaccine. MiXCR was run by TCRdb on the RT-PCR reads, yielding one entry per CDR3 protein. The sample includes 200,000 to 300,000 distinct CDR3 sequences, 12% of them seen just once. Sequenced here: non-naive T cells sorted from PBMCs, sampled about 14 days before vaccination. The receptors shown here come from a man between 45 and 60 years old who received an inactivated influenza vaccine. Each CDR3 is given with its conserved first and last residue. D genes are given only for firm matches. The size entry is marked missing in some rows and otherwise reads once, few, many or a size class.

V	D	size	J	CDR3	DNA
TRBV6-1	TRBD1	-	TRBJ1-2	CASRTNTGGVNYGYTF	TGTGCCAGCAGGACTAATACAGGGGGCGTTAACTATGGCTACACCTTC
TRBV9	-	few	TRBJ2-2	CASSVGQNSLANTRGTGELFF	TGTGCCAGCAGCGTCGGTCAGAACTCTCTCGCGAACACCAGGGGCACCGGGGAGCTGTTTTTT
TRBV12-3/TRBV12-4	TRBD1	many	TRBJ1-5	CASTLDRVQPQHF	TGTGCCAGCACCCTGGACAGGGTCCAGCCCCAGCATTTT
TRBV9	-	-	TRBJ1-2	CASKGGGLWDNYGYTF	TGTGCCAGTAAAGGTGGGGGGCTGTGGGATAACTATGGCTACACCTTC
TRBV20-1	-	-	TRBJ1-5	CSATRRGGGQPQHF	TGCAGTGCGACCCGAAGGGGGGGAGGTCAGCCCCAGCATTTT
TRBV7-3	-	-	TRBJ2-2	CASSLDRLNTGELFF	TGTGCCAGCAGCTTAGACCGGCTGAACACCGGGGAGCTGTTTTTT
TRBV7-2	-	-	TRBJ1-6	CASSLEGANSPLHF	TGTGCCAGCAGCTTAGAAGGGGCTAATTCACCCCTCCACTTT
TRBV6-2/TRBV6-3	TRBD1	few	TRBJ1-2	CASSQRTGYYGYTF	TGTGCCAGCAGCCAAAGGACAGGGTACTATGGCTACACCTTC
TRBV7-3	TRBD2	-	TRBJ2-1	CASSPLGLAASYNEQFF	TGTGCCAGCAGCCCCTTGGGACTAGCGGCCTCCTACAATGAGCAGTTCTTC
TRBV5-4	-	-	TRBJ2-2	CASSRDTTGELFF	TGTGCCAGCAGCCGGGACACCACCGGGGAGCTGTTTTTT
TRBV5-1	TRBD1	few	TRBJ2-7	CASSYGGTGLYEQYF	TGCGCCAGCAGCTATGGAGGGACAGGGCTTTACGAGCAGTACTTC
TRBV12-3/TRBV12-4	-	few	TRBJ1-5	CASSDGSNLQPQHF	TGTGCCAGCAGTGATGGATCTAATCTTCAGCCCCAGCATTTT
TRBV5-1	-	few	TRBJ2-2	CASSLAGLRANTGELFF	TGCGCCAGCAGCTTGGCCGGTCTTAGGGCGAACACCGGGGAGCTGTTTTTT
TRBV2	TRBD1	-	TRBJ2-3	CASSYKAGTGPDTQYF	TGTGCCAGCAGTTATAAAGCCGGGACAGGGCCAGATACGCAGTATTTT
TRBV2	TRBD1	-	TRBJ1-5	CASSPGTGVSNQPQHF	TGTGCCAGCAGTCCCGGGACAGGGGTGAGCAATCAGCCCCAGCATTTT
TRBV6-1	-	few	TRBJ1-4	CASSVGPRLFF	TGTGCCAGCAGTGTAGGGCCTCGACTGTTTTTT
TRBV5-6	TRBD2	few	TRBJ2-4	CASTLAGRAKNIQYF	TGTGCCAGCACCCTAGCGGGAAGAGCCAAAAACATTCAGTACTTC
TRBV7-2	-	-	TRBJ1-3	CASSSTGNTIYF	TGTGCCAGCAGCTCAACTGGAAACACCATATATTTT
TRBV12-3/TRBV12-4	-	-	TRBJ1-2	CASSFPGHFFGYTF	TGTGCCAGCAGTTTCCCGGGACATTTTTTTGGCTACACCTTC
TRBV10-2	TRBD1	-	TRBJ2-7	CASSVGTGDYEQYF	TGCGCCAGCAGTGTTGGGACAGGTGACTACGAGCAGTACTTC
TRBV3-1	-	few	TRBJ1-2	CASSQGYGASGYTF	TGTGCCAGCAGCCAAGGTTATGGGGCCTCTGGCTACACCTTC
TRBV20-1	TRBD2	-	TRBJ2-3	CSARGAGAGTQYF	TGCAGTGCTAGAGGAGCGGGAGCTGGTACGCAGTATTTT
TRBV5-1	TRBD1	few	TRBJ1-2	CASRPGQGTYGYTF	TGCGCCAGCAGACCAGGACAGGGCACCTATGGCTACACCTTC
TRBV6-2/TRBV6-3	-	few	TRBJ2-7	CASRRNRALSYEQYF	TGTGCCAGCAGGCGGAACAGGGCTCTCTCCTACGAGCAGTACTTC
TRBV2	-	-	TRBJ1-2	CASSEQGRNYGYTF	TGTGCCAGCAGTGAACAGGGTCGGAACTATGGCTACACCTTC
TRBV19	-	few	TRBJ1-6	CASSMPGAPPNSPLHF	TGTGCCAGTAGTATGCCGGGAGCCCCGCCGAATTCACCCCTCCACTTT
TRBV20-1	TRBD2	-	TRBJ2-7	CSARVPAGGYEQHF	TGCAGTGCTAGAGTTCCAGCGGGAGGGTACGAGCAGCACTTC
TRBV2	-	many	TRBJ1-3	CASSEGRGNSGNTIYF	TGTGCCAGCAGTGAAGGACGGGGAAACTCTGGAAACACCATATATTTT
TRBV9	-	many	TRBJ1-3	CASSVGSGSGNTIYF	TGTGCCAGCAGCGTAGGAAGTGGGTCTGGAAACACCATATATTTT
TRBV7-6	TRBD1	once	TRBJ1-6	CASSLEGAFNSPLHF	TGTGCCAGCAGCTTAGAGGGGGCCTTTAATTCACCCCTCCACTTT
TRBV13	-	-	TRBJ2-5	CASSLGLFNTQYF	TGTGCCAGCAGCTTAGGCCTATTTAATACCCAGTACTTC
TRBV20-1	TRBD2	-	TRBJ2-4	CSAREGGNIQYF	TGCAGTGCACGTGAGGGAGGGAACATTCAGTACTTC
TRBV12-3/TRBV12-4	-	-	TRBJ2-3	CASSPSGSPSADTQYF	TGTGCCAGCAGTCCGTCCGGATCCCCTAGCGCAGATACGCAGTATTTT
TRBV10-2	TRBD1	-	TRBJ2-7	CASEDGTAFNFYEQYF	TGCGCCAGCGAGGACGGGACAGCTTTCAACTTTTACGAGCAGTACTTC
TRBV5-1	TRBD2	many	TRBJ2-7	CASSLTSPGLAFYEQYF	TGCGCCAGCAGCCTCACCTCACCGGGACTAGCGTTTTACGAGCAGTACTTC
TRBV7-2	TRBD1	many	TRBJ2-3	CASSGGRGRPDTQYF	TGTGCCAGCAGCGGCGGCAGGGGGCGCCCAGATACGCAGTATTTT
TRBV5-1	-	-	TRBJ2-7	CASSLEGQAAYEQYF	TGCGCCAGCAGCTTGGAAGGGCAGGCCGCCTACGAGCAGTACTTC
TRBV5-1	TRBD2	few	TRBJ2-5	CASSPGTSGQETQYF	TGCGCCAGCAGCCCCGGGACTAGCGGACAAGAGACCCAGTACTTC
TRBV12-3/TRBV12-4	-	many	TRBJ2-7	CASSADRSYEQYF	TGTGCCAGCAGTGCGGACAGATCCTACGAGCAGTACTTC
TRBV20-1	-	few	TRBJ2-1	CSARVINGGDEQFF	TGCAGTGCTAGAGTTATAAATGGGGGTGATGAGCAGTTCTTC
TRBV30	-	few	TRBJ1-1	CAWEFGSLRTEAFF	TGTGCCTGGGAGTTCGGCAGCCTGAGGACTGAAGCTTTCTTT
TRBV6-1	-	few	TRBJ2-2	CASSEGIGSNTGELFF	TGTGCCAGCAGTGAAGGTATAGGGAGTAACACCGGGGAGCTGTTTTTT
TRBV7-9	-	few	TRBJ1-1	CASSLAAGAGTEAFF	TGTGCCAGCAGCTTAGCCGCGGGGGCGGGCACTGAAGCTTTCTTT
TRBV28	-	many	TRBJ2-7	CASSLFSGRKLTYEQYF	TGTGCCAGCAGTTTATTCTCTGGGCGAAAACTAACCTACGAGCAGTACTTC
TRBV12-3/TRBV12-4	-	-	TRBJ2-3	CASSLSGRGSDTQYF	TGTGCCAGCAGTTTGAGTGGCAGGGGATCTGATACGCAGTATTTT
TRBV30	-	many	TRBJ2-7	CAWSLTGVYEQYF	TGTGCCTGGAGTCTTACAGGAGTCTACGAGCAGTACTTC
TRBV11-2	-	few	TRBJ2-5	CASSLGYGETQYF	TGTGCCAGCAGCTTAGGCTACGGAGAGACCCAGTACTTC
TRBV5-1	-	many	TRBJ2-1	CASSSDSYNEQFF	TGCGCCAGCAGCTCAGACAGCTACAATGAGCAGTTCTTC
TRBV7-9	-	-	TRBJ1-2	CASTQAEAYGYTF	TGTGCCAGCACCCAGGCGGAGGCCTATGGCTACACCTTC
TRBV28	-	many	TRBJ2-1	CASSLRTGPYNEQFF	TGTGCCAGCAGTTTAAGGACGGGCCCCTACAATGAGCAGTTCTTC
TRBV7-9	TRBD2	-	TRBJ2-1	CASSPRTSGIYNEQFF	TGTGCCAGCAGCCCACGGACTAGCGGGATTTACAATGAGCAGTTCTTC
TRBV18	-	-	TRBJ1-2	CASSPSVVGDYGYTF	TGTGCCAGCTCACCATCAGTGGTAGGGGACTATGGCTACACCTTC
TRBV20-1	TRBD2	-	TRBJ2-1	CSAPRRSGSRVEQFF	TGCAGTGCTCCCCGACGGAGCGGGAGTCGGGTTGAGCAGTTCTTC
TRBV6-1	TRBD2	many	TRBJ2-1	CASRSRLAAYNEQFF	TGTGCCAGCAGAAGTCGGCTAGCGGCCTACAATGAGCAGTTCTTC
TRBV15	-	many	TRBJ2-5	CATSRGGDYQETQYF	TGTGCCACCAGCAGAGGGGGAGACTATCAAGAGACCCAGTACTTC
TRBV5-1	-	many	TRBJ2-1	CASSLSAAYNEQFF	TGCGCCAGCAGCTTGAGCGCAGCCTACAATGAGCAGTTCTTC
TRBV3-1	-	-	TRBJ2-3	CASSQIRGTSTDTQYF	TGTGCCAGCAGCCAGATTCGAGGGACTAGCACAGATACGCAGTATTTT
TRBV20-1	TRBD1	many	TRBJ2-3	CSARDLRDSESTDTQYF	TGCAGTGCTAGAGATTTAAGGGACAGTGAGTCCACAGATACGCAGTATTTT
TRBV29-1	-	few	TRBJ2-1	CSVGLENEQFF	TGCAGCGTTGGATTGGAGAATGAGCAGTTCTTC
TRBV7-2	-	few	TRBJ2-5	CASRPVRGQETQYF	TGTGCCAGCAGACCAGTAAGGGGCCAAGAGACCCAGTACTTC